A selection of T cell receptor beta chains follows, all from one sample in a study of cytomegalovirus exposure and HLA in healthy donors. Assay: immunoSEQ multiplex PCR; the TCRdb copy retains only in-frame clones and omits some. Of around 130,000 clones in the sample, approximately 74% are singletons; the top ten hold 6.6%. The sample taken for sequencing was PBMCs. These receptors originate from a middle-aged man in good health and CMV-seropositive. Both conserved end residues are part of each CDR3. A D gene is named only where the DNA matches it firmly. Size is omitted from some rows. Given values are once, few, many or a class for expanded clones.

CDR3 DNA,CDR3 protein,CDR3 length,J gene,V gene,clone size,D gene
TGTGCCAGCAGCACAGGACAGGGGTTTGAAGCTTTCTTT,CASSTGQGFEAFF,13,TRBJ1-1,TRBV11-2,-,TRBD1
TGCGCCAGCAGCCCGGACAGGGGTGGATACGAGCAGTACTTC,CASSPDRGGYEQYF,14,TRBJ2-7,TRBV5-1,-,TRBD1
TGCAGCGGGGCAGAGGGGGCAGGGGGCTACACCTTC,CSGAEGAGGYTF,12,TRBJ1-2,TRBV29-1,-,TRBD1
TGTGCCAGCAGTAAGATGGGACTCCCCCTCTACGAGCAGTACTTC,CASSKMGLPLYEQYF,15,TRBJ2-7,TRBV6-1,-,-
TGTGCCAGCAGTGGCCCGGAGGTAACTAATGAAAAACTGTTTTTT,CASSGPEVTNEKLFF,15,TRBJ1-4,TRBV25-1,-,-
TGTGCCAGCAGCAGGGGACTAGCAGCTAGCACAGATACGCAGTATTTT,CASSRGLAASTDTQYF,16,TRBJ2-3,TRBV5-4,-,TRBD2
TGTGCCAGCAGCCCACGGGGGGGGCACTACGAGCAGTACTTC,CASSPRGGHYEQYF,14,TRBJ2-7,TRBV27,-,TRBD2
TGTGCCAGCAGTCTCGGGGGGTACGAGCAGTACTTC,CASSLGGYEQYF,12,TRBJ2-7,TRBV2,-,TRBD2
TGTGCCAGCAGTTTCCCGACTAGCGGGAGACGTTTTTGGTATTTT,CASSFPTSGRRFWYF,15,TRBJ2-3,TRBV28,-,TRBD2
TGCGCCAGCAGCTTTTACGGGACAGGGGTTCCCTCTGGGGCCAACGTCCTGACTTTC,CASSFYGTGVPSGANVLTF,19,TRBJ2-6,TRBV5-1,-,TRBD1
TGTGCCAGCAGCTTGAGGGATATGGGGCCCCAGCATTTT,CASSLRDMGPQHF,13,TRBJ1-5,TRBV7-6,-,-
TGTGCCAGCAGTTTCTTGGGGGGTGCTCAGCCCCAGCATTTT,CASSFLGGAQPQHF,14,TRBJ1-5,TRBV27,-,-
TGTGCCAGCAGCCCCTCGAGCGGGGGGGCCAACGAAAACAATGAGCAGTTCTTC,CASSPSSGGANENNEQFF,18,TRBJ2-1,TRBV9,once,TRBD2
TGTGCCAGCAGCCCGCACAGGGAGCGGGGAAGCACAGATACGCAGTATTTT,CASSPHRERGSTDTQYF,17,TRBJ2-3,TRBV7-7,once,-
TGTGCCAGCAGTGACTGGGCAGACAATCAGCCCCAGCATTTT,CASSDWADNQPQHF,14,TRBJ1-5,TRBV25-1,-,-
TGTGCCAGTAGTATGGCGGGGACCTTGTACAATGAGCAGTTCTTC,CASSMAGTLYNEQFF,15,TRBJ2-1,TRBV19,-,-
TGTGCCAGCAGTCGAAACAGGGGTGAGAACACTGAAGCTTTCTTT,CASSRNRGENTEAFF,15,TRBJ1-1,TRBV6-6,few,TRBD1
TGTGCCAGCAGCCCCAGGGAGGGTGCAAGGGATACGCAGTATTTT,CASSPREGARDTQYF,15,TRBJ2-3,TRBV7-9,-,TRBD2
TGTGCCAGCAGTTACTCCGGACAGGAAGCTTTCTTT,CASSYSGQEAFF,12,TRBJ1-1,TRBV6-5,-,-
TGTGCCAGCAGCTTACGGGGGTGGGGAGAAGAGACCCAGTACTTC,CASSLRGWGEETQYF,15,TRBJ2-5,TRBV7-9,-,-
TGTGCCAGCAGCTCAAGACAGGGAATGAACACTGAAGCTTTCTTT,CASSSRQGMNTEAFF,15,TRBJ1-1,TRBV11-2,-,TRBD1
TGTGCCAGCAGCTTGGGAAGCGGTACGCAGTATTTT,CASSLGSGTQYF,12,TRBJ2-3,TRBV5-4,-,-
TGCGCCAGCAGCCTATCGCGGACTGAGGTACGGTACAATGAGCAGTTCTTC,CASSLSRTEVRYNEQFF,17,TRBJ2-1,TRBV5-1,-,-
TGTGCCAGCAGCCTCGGACAGTGGGCAAAAGAGACCCAGTACTTC,CASSLGQWAKETQYF,15,TRBJ2-5,TRBV7-8,-,-
TGTGCCAGCAGTGACTCACTAGCGGGGGACACAGATACGCAGTATTTT,CASSDSLAGDTDTQYF,16,TRBJ2-3,TRBV6-4,few,TRBD2
TGCGCCAGCAGCAAGGGACTAGCGGGGGCTCAGGATACGCAGTATTTT,CASSKGLAGAQDTQYF,16,TRBJ2-3,TRBV5-1,-,TRBD2
TGTGCCAGCTCACCGGGACAGGGGGCGACTAATGAAAAACTGTTTTTT,CASSPGQGATNEKLFF,16,TRBJ1-4,TRBV18,-,TRBD1
TGTGCCACACAGGACACCAATCAGCCCCAGCATTTT,CATQDTNQPQHF,12,TRBJ1-5,TRBV19,-,-
TGTGCCAGCAGCTTAGTTGGGGGCGCTGGAAACACCATATATTTT,CASSLVGGAGNTIYF,15,TRBJ1-3,TRBV11-2,-,-
TGTGCCAGCAGCCCCTGGACTAGCAGCACAGATACGCAGTATTTT,CASSPWTSSTDTQYF,15,TRBJ2-3,TRBV5-6,once,TRBD2
TGTGCCATCCCGCGCGGGAGGCCCGGGCGGGAGCTGTTTTTT,CAIPRGRPGRELFF,14,TRBJ2-2,TRBV7-9,-,TRBD2
TGTGCCAGCAGCTCAGACAGGTATAGCGAGACCCAGTACTTC,CASSSDRYSETQYF,14,TRBJ2-5,TRBV7-6,few,-
TGTGCCAGCAGCCCCGGGACAGGGGACCAGCCCCAGCATTTT,CASSPGTGDQPQHF,14,TRBJ1-5,TRBV4-2,-,TRBD1
TGCGCCAGCAGCGCAGATTGGGCTAGCGGGAGTGGAAAGACCCAGTACTTC,CASSADWASGSGKTQYF,17,TRBJ2-5,TRBV5-1,-,TRBD2
TGTGCCAGCAGTTACGATCCCCCAGGGACCCAGTACTTC,CASSYDPPGTQYF,13,TRBJ2-5,TRBV6-6,-,-
TGTGCCAGTAGTATAGGTGGGACCGACGGGGGCGAGCAGTACTTC,CASSIGGTDGGEQYF,15,TRBJ2-7,TRBV19,-,-
TGTGCCATCAGTGACGGACAGGGGTACGAGCAGTACTTC,CAISDGQGYEQYF,13,TRBJ2-7,TRBV10-3,few,TRBD1
TGTGCCAGCAGCCACAGGGGGCGTGAGCAGTACTTC,CASSHRGREQYF,12,TRBJ2-7,TRBV7-2,-,TRBD1
TGTGCCAGCAGTGTTCGGGACAGGGACTATGGCTACACCTTC,CASSVRDRDYGYTF,14,TRBJ1-2,TRBV6-1,-,TRBD1
TGTGCCAGCAGCCCAAGCCGGGGAGTCCCCCTTGAGCAGTTCTTC,CASSPSRGVPLEQFF,15,TRBJ2-1,TRBV25-1,-,-
TGTGCCAGCAGACCGACAGGGGTAGCCGGGGAGCTGTTTTTT,CASRPTGVAGELFF,14,TRBJ2-2,TRBV28,-,TRBD1
TGTGCCAGCAGCTTAGCGTCGACAACGGGAGGCAACGTCCTGACTTTC,CASSLASTTGGNVLTF,16,TRBJ2-6,TRBV7-9,few,TRBD2
TGTGCCAGCAGCAGTTCTACGGGACAGGCCCAAGAGACCCAGTACTTC,CASSSSTGQAQETQYF,16,TRBJ2-5,TRBV9,-,TRBD1
TGTGCCACCAGCGCGGGACAGGGGGCGGATAGAAACACCATATATTTT,CATSAGQGADRNTIYF,16,TRBJ1-3,TRBV15,once,TRBD1
TGCGCCAGCAGCTTGGAGGGACAGCGTAATTCACCCCTCCACTTT,CASSLEGQRNSPLHF,15,TRBJ1-6,TRBV5-1,-,TRBD1
TGTGCCAGCAGCTTAGGGGACTTCACAGATACGCAGTATTTT,CASSLGDFTDTQYF,14,TRBJ2-3,TRBV11-2,-,-
TGTGCCAGCAGCTCCCCAGCCGGGACAGGGTTAGGTACCGGGGAGCTGTTTTTT,CASSSPAGTGLGTGELFF,18,TRBJ2-2,TRBV7-2,-,TRBD1
TGTGCCAGCAGTGAGCGGGGGGCAGGAAAGACCCAGTACTTC,CASSERGAGKTQYF,14,TRBJ2-5,TRBV7-6,-,TRBD2
TGTGCCAGCACCTCGGGGGGAGGGGGTCGCGGGGAGCTGTTTTTT,CASTSGGGGRGELFF,15,TRBJ2-2,TRBV9,few,-
TGTGCCAGCAGCCCAACCATTTACAGGGTGGACACCATATATTTT,CASSPTIYRVDTIYF,15,TRBJ1-3,TRBV7-9,-,-
TGTGCCAGCAGTTCATACGAGCAGTACTTC,CASSSYEQYF,10,TRBJ2-7,TRBV25-1,few,-